Sequencing of this T cell receptor (beta chain) was carried out in a study of T cells in Graves' hyperthyroidism and ophthalmopathy. Researchers amplified the TCR beta CDR3 regions from RNA transcripts. Carried out on the TCR CDR3, a first-round RT-PCR used the HTBI primer set. TCRdb re-called the multiplex PCR reads with MiXCR, one entry per CDR3 protein. Seen here are about 410,000 distinct CDR3 sequences, roughly 15% observed once, and the top ten hold under 15%. Findings of the study overall: Classification by a 13 V-J model distinguished ophthalmopathy from stable hyperthyroidism.

This clonotype was counted ten times or more. Its antigen is currently unknown. CDR1 and CDR2 from the germline V gene are LGHDT and YNNKEL (reference sequence). The trim removed 7 bases at V and 10 bases at J, leaving 6 bases unmatched. This CDR3 has 14 residues. The specimen was blood. This chain links TRBV3-1 with TRBJ2-1; 14 nucleotides agree with TRBD2. The source is a man aged 18 to 30 with Graves' ophthalmopathy. The CDR3 DNA sequence: TGTGCCAGCACCGGGACTAGCGGGGGAGGGGAGCAGTTCTTC. This gives the protein CASTGTSGGGEQFF.